The clone carrying this T cell receptor (beta chain) occurred a few times. Some clones are missing from TCRdb's copy, which holds only in-frame ones; the method was immunoSEQ multiplex PCR. Among about 91,000 clones listed, less than 80% were seen once. The sample originates from a study of radiotherapy plus CTLA-4 blockade in lung cancer. The CDR3 has 13 residues. Germline CDR1 and CDR2: SNHLY and FYNNEI. V lost 7 bases to trimming and J lost 5 bases, with 11 bases between them. Sequencing used peripheral blood, obtained from a patient treated with radiotherapy plus ipilimumab. The genes are TRBV2 and TRBJ2-2, with unresolved D. This clonotype was obtained from a human donor with non-small cell lung cancer that progressed on radiotherapy plus ipilimumab. The CDR3 bases are TGTGCCAGCACCGCCAGCTCAACCGGGGAGCTGTTTTTT. Residues: CASTASSTGELFF.